The entry below describes one T cell receptor (beta chain). This sample was taken from a study of blood T cell repertoires in COVID-19. Study details: Samples taken during acute and convalescent COVID-19 were collected in the United States, Italy and Spain. T cells, B-cell-depleted T cells, or PBMCs supplied cDNA or gDNA.

This CDR3 has 12 amino acids. V lost 4 bases and J 3 bases, leaving 6 bases between the germline ends. Germline lookup yields CDR1 SGHAT and CDR2 FQNNGV. Authors' processing steps: From reference gene primer amplification, estimates of nucleated cell counts were derived. TCRdb's copy holds only in-frame clones and misses some; the assay was immunoSEQ multiplex PCR. The V and J calls and clone size are taken from that table; D and trimming were inferred from the DNA. The sample shows about 160,000 clones, roughly 86% of them seen only once. V gene TRBV11-2 combines with J gene TRBJ2-5; D perhaps matches TRBD1 (5 bases). The clonotype comes from a woman aged 55-70 years who had recovered from COVID-19. Sequenced sample: peripheral blood. In DNA form, the CDR3 reads TGTGCCAGCAGCTCGACAGAAGAGACCCAGTACTTC. Its protein is CASSSTEETQYF.